This T cell receptor beta chain was identified in a study of T cells in Graves' hyperthyroidism and ophthalmopathy. Study-wide findings and caveats: Ophthalmopathy was distinguished from stable hyperthyroidism by 13 V-J signatures.

Germline V lookup: CDR1 LGHDT, CDR2 YNNKEL (reference sequence). V lost 0 bases, J lost 2 bases, and 16 bases lay in between. This CDR3 is 18 amino acids long. Authors of the study amplified TCR beta CDR3 regions from RNA transcripts. Using the HTBI primer set, a first-round RT-PCR was run on the TCR CDR3. Using its own MiXCR run on the multiplex PCR reads, TCRdb lists one record per CDR3 protein. Among 660,000 or so distinct CDR3 sequences listed, 20% were seen once. In its sample, this clonotype was seen many times. Its antigen is not identified. V gene TRBV3-1 combines with J gene TRBJ2-2; no definite D call. The sequence derives from a man aged 25 to 45 with Graves' ophthalmopathy. Sequenced: blood. The CDR3: CASSQDPVGSLNTGELFF. CDR3 sequence (DNA): TGTGCCAGCAGCCAAGATCCCGTGGGCTCCTTAAACACCGGGGAGCTGTTTTTT. Variable domain in full (rest from reference TRBV3-1 and TRBJ2-2): DTAVSQTPKYLVTQMGNDKSIKCEQNLGHDTMYWYKQDSKKFLKIMFSYNNKELIINETVPNRFSPKSPDKAHLNLHINSLELGDSAVYFCASSQDPVGSLNTGELFFGEGSRLTVL.